This entry features one T cell receptor (beta chain) sequence. This CDR3 is missing its conserved last phenylalanine or tryptophan, likely due to a read error. The data derive from a study of tumor-infiltrating lymphocytes in primary liver carcinoma. Synthesis of TCR beta cDNA was carried out from approximately 500 ng total RNA with a constant-region primer. Libraries for TCR beta were built through three nested multiplex PCR rounds, which together made up a slightly modified ARM-PCR procedure. TRBV1-TRBV30 forward primers paired with a C-beta reverse primer were used in the first two PCR rounds, which ran about 11 cycles each. TCRdb passed the multiplex PCR reads through MiXCR, listing each CDR3 protein once. The table includes about 210,000 distinct CDR3 sequences, 85% detected once. Co-extraction yielded RNA and DNA from about 20-30 mg of unsorted bulk tissue. Subjects presented with primary liver carcinoma managed by surgical resection.

V dropped 2 bases and J dropped 6 bases, with 13 bases sitting between them. The length of the CDR3 is 13 residues. Germline V lookup: CDR1 SQVTM, CDR2 ANQGSEA. The specimen sequenced was tumor tissue from primary liver carcinoma. This sequence was found in a man aged 35 to 55 with primary liver carcinoma and hepatitis B virus infection. This rearrangement joins TRBV29-1 to TRBJ2-5; the D call may be TRBD1 or TRBD2 (5 bases each). In DNA form, the CDR3 reads TGCAGCGTTGAAAGGAACGAGGGACAGACCCAGTACCTC. It codes for CSVERNEGQTQYL.